Reported below is one T cell receptor beta chain. The antigen is undetermined. This sample was taken from a study of T cells in localized non-small cell lung cancer. Broader study findings: Since sequencing was restricted to only one region of the tumor, intratumor heterogeneity remains a possibility.

TCRdb's copy holds only in-frame clones and misses some; the assay was immunoSEQ multiplex PCR. The table shows around 28,000 clones, with 70% to 90% occurring only once. Germline CDR1 is SEHNR and CDR2 is FQNEAQ (reference sequence). The CDR3 loop spans 15 amino acids. Between the trimmed V and J ends, which lost 1 base and 4 bases, there was a span of 13 bases. The clonotype was recovered from a woman between 18 and 55 years old with stage I lung adenocarcinoma. The V and J genes are TRBV7-9 and TRBJ1-2; D possibly corresponds to TRBD1 (6 bases). Specimen: peripheral blood, collected before any cancer treatment. CDR3: CASSLGGGPSYGYTF. CDR3 DNA sequence: TGTGCCAGCAGCTTAGGTGGGGGGCCATCCTATGGCTACACCTTC.